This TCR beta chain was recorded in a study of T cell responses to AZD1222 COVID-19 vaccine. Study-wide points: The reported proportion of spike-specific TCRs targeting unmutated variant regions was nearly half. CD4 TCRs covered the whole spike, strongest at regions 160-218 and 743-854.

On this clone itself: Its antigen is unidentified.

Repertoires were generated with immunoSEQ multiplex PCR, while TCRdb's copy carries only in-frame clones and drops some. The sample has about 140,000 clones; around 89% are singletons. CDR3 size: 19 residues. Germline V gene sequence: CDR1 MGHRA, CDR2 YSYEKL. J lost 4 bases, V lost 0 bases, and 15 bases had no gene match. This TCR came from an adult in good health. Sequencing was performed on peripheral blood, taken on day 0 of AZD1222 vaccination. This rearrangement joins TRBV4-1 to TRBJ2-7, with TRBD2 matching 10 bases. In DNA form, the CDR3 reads TGCGCCAGCAGCCAAGAGTGGGTTAGGGCTAGCGGGAGTATGTACGAGCAGTACTTC. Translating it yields CASSQEWVRASGSMYEQYF.